The rows below give T cell receptor beta chains drawn from one sample of a study of radiotherapy plus CTLA-4 blockade in lung cancer. Profiling relied on immunoSEQ multiplex PCR, and the TCRdb table lists in-frame clones only, not all of them. The repertoire holds roughly 69,000 clones, with around 76% as singletons. This sample comprised peripheral blood, obtained from a patient treated with radiotherapy plus ipilimumab. The source is a human donor with non-small cell lung cancer whose response to radiotherapy plus ipilimumab could not be evaluated. Some clones in this sample may be carry-over from other donors' samples. The CDR3 runs from the conserved cysteine through the conserved F or W. D genes are given only for firm matches. Rows may omit the clone size; those that give it use once, few, many or a size class.

j_call d_call v_call clone_size cdr3_aa cdr3_nt
TRBJ1-1 NA TRBV28 NA CASSLPDITLVFF TGTGCCAGCAGTTTACCGGACATCACGCTCGTTTTCTTT
TRBJ2-6 NA TRBV2 NA CASSVGAGANVLTF TGTGCCAGCAGTGTCGGAGCAGGGGCCAACGTCCTGACTTTC
TRBJ1-1 TRBD1 TRBV6-5 NA CASSAGTVNTEAFF TGTGCCAGCAGTGCCGGGACAGTGAACACTGAAGCTTTCTTT
TRBJ1-2 NA TRBV5-1 NA CASSMTANYGYTF TGCGCCAGCAGCATGACAGCCAACTATGGCTACACCTTC
TRBJ1-2 NA TRBV28 NA CASITGEGGGVYGYTF TGTGCCAGCATCACTGGGGAGGGGGGGGGAGTCTATGGCTACACCTTC
TRBJ1-1 NA TRBV13 few CASSFRGVNTEAFF TGTGCCAGCAGCTTCCGGGGGGTGAACACTGAAGCTTTCTTT
TRBJ1-2 NA TRBV15 NA CATSRDRGGYGYTF TGTGCCACCAGCAGAGATCGAGGAGGATATGGCTACACCTTC
TRBJ1-1 NA TRBV20-1 NA CSAGRRSEAFF TGCAGTGCGGGTAGACGGAGTGAAGCTTTCTTT
TRBJ2-7 TRBD1 TRBV11-2 NA CASSLLLGQNYEQYF TGTGCCAGCAGCCTCCTGCTGGGACAGAACTACGAGCAGTACTTC
TRBJ1-2 TRBD1 TRBV5-6 NA CASTPDRVDGYTF TGTGCCAGCACCCCAGACAGGGTGGATGGCTACACCTTC
TRBJ2-4 TRBD1 TRBV27 NA CASSLQGGNIQYF TGTGCCAGCAGCCTACAGGGGGGAAACATTCAGTACTTC
TRBJ1-2 TRBD1 TRBV7-2 NA CASLLYIVRGGGYGYTF TGTGCCAGCCTCTTATATATCGTGAGAGGGGGCGGGTATGGCTACACCTTC
TRBJ2-5 TRBD1 TRBV2 NA CASSGPGGYETQYF TGTGCCAGCAGTGGACCAGGGGGCTATGAGACCCAGTACTTC
TRBJ2-7 TRBD2 TRBV28 few CASRITGGYHEQYF TGTGCCAGCAGGATAACGGGGGGATACCACGAGCAGTACTTC
TRBJ1-1 TRBD1 TRBV29-1 few CSVSTGTGLTEAFF TGCAGCGTATCAACCGGGACAGGGCTCACTGAAGCTTTCTTT
TRBJ2-1 NA TRBV4-1 NA CASSQDPKYEQFF TGCGCCAGCAGCCAAGATCCTAAGTATGAGCAGTTCTTC
TRBJ1-1 NA TRBV6-1 NA CAIERGLNTEAFF TGTGCCATAGAACGAGGCCTGAACACTGAAGCTTTCTTT
TRBJ2-3 TRBD2 TRBV4-2 NA CASSQIGVMRGGTDTQYF TGTGCCAGCAGCCAAATCGGGGTGATGCGGGGGGGAACAGATACGCAGTATTTT
TRBJ1-1 TRBD1 TRBV10-3 few CAISEDRGLETEAFF TGTGCCATCAGTGAAGACAGGGGGCTGGAAACTGAAGCTTTCTTT
TRBJ2-1 NA TRBV7-2 NA CASSLNNYNEQFF TGTGCCAGCAGCTTAAACAACTACAATGAGCAGTTCTTC